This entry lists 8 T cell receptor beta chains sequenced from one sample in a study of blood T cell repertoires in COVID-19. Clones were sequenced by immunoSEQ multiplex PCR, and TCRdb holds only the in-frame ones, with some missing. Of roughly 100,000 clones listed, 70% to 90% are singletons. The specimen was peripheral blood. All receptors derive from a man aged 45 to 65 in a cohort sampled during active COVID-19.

CDR3 protein: CASSEAGLATNEQFF. The DNA of the CDR3 is TGTGCCAGCAGTGAAGCGGGACTAGCTACCAATGAGCAGTTCTTC. This chain connects TRBV6-1 to TRBJ2-1; 9 nucleotides align to TRBD2. This CDR3 comprises 15 residues. CDR1 is MNHNS, CDR2 SASEGT, per germline. The ends lost 0 bases at V and 6 bases at J; junction bases unmatched: 3.

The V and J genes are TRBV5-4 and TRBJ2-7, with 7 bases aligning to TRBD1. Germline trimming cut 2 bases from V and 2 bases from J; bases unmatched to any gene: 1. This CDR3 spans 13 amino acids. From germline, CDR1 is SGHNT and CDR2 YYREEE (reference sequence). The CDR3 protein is CASSLQGTYEQYV. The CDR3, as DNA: TGTGCCAGCAGCTTACAGGGGACCTACGAGCAGTACGTC.

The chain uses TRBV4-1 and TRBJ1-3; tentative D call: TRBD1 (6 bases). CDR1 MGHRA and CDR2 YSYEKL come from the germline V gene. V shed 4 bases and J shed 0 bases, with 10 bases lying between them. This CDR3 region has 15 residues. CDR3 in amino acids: CASSPDRNSGNTIYF. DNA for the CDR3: TGCGCCAGCAGCCCAGACAGGAACTCTGGAAACACCATATATTTT.

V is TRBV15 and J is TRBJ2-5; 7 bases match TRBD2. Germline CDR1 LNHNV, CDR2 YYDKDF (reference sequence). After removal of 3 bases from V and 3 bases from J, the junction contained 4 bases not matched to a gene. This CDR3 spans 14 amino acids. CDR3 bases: TGTGCCACCAGCAGGCAGCTAGCGGAAGAGACCCAGTACTTC. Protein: CATSRQLAEETQYF.

CDR3 protein: CASSPTPGNGYTF. DNA of the CDR3: TGTGCCAGCAGCCCCACCCCCGGTAATGGCTACACCTTC. The chain recombines TRBV7-3 with TRBJ1-2; D gene unclear. V dropped 5 bases and J dropped 6 bases, with 13 bases sitting between them. The CDR3 has 13 amino acids. Germline V gene sequence: CDR1 SGHTA, CDR2 FQGTGA.

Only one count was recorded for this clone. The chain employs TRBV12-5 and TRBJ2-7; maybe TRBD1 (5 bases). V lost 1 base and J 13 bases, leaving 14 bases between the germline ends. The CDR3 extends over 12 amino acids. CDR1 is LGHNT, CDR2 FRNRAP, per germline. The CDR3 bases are TGTGCTAGTGGTTTGGCCGACAGACTGGTTTACTTC. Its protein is CASGLADRLVYF.

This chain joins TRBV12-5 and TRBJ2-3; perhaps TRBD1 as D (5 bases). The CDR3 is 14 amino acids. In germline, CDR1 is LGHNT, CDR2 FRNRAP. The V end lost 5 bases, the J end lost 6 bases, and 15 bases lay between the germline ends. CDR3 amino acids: CASGLGSPGDTQYF. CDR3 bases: TGTGCTAGTGGTCTCGGAAGCCCAGGGGATACGCAGTATTTT.

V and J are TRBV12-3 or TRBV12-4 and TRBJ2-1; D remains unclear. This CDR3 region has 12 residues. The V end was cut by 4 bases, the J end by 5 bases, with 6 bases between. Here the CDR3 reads CASSSDNNEQFF. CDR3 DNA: TGTGCCAGCAGTTCCGACAACAATGAGCAGTTCTTC.